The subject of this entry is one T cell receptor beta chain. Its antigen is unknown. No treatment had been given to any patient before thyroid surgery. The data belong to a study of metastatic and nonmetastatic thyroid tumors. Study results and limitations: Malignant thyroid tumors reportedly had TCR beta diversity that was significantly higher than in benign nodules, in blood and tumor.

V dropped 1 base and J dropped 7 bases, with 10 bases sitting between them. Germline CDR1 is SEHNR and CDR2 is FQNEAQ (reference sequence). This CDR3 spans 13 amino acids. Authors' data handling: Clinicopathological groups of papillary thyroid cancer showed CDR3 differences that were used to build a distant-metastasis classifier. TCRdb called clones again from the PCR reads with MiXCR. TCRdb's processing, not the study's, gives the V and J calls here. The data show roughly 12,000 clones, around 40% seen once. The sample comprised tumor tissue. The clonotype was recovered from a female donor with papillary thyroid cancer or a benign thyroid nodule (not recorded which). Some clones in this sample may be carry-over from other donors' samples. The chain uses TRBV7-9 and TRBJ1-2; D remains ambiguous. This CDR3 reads CASSLGWEAGYTF. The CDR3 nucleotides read TGTGCCAGCAGCTTAGGATGGGAGGCTGGCTACACCTTC.